Listed below are T cell receptor beta chains from one sample, sequenced in a study of CD8 T cells in ankylosing spondylitis. Via MiXCR, TCRdb re-called the 5' RACE reads, giving one row per CDR3 protein. This sample has 200,000 to 250,000 distinct CDR3 sequences, with about 7% found just once. The sequenced material came from blood, either unsorted or a sorted T cell fraction (not recorded which). These receptors were taken from a male donor with ankylosing spondylitis. CDR3s include the opening cysteine and the closing phenylalanine or tryptophan. D genes are given only for firm matches. The size entry is marked missing in some rows and otherwise reads once, few, many or a size class.

j_call v_call clone_size d_call cdr3_nt cdr3_aa
TRBJ1-1 TRBV27 few NA TGTGCCAGCAGACAGGGGAACACTGAAGCTTTCTTT CASRQGNTEAFF
TRBJ2-3 TRBV11-2 many NA TGTGCCAGCAGCTTACGGAGCACAGATACGCAGTATTTT CASSLRSTDTQYF
TRBJ1-2 TRBV5-4 few NA TGTGCCAGCAGCTCACAGGAGACCTATGGCTACACCTTC CASSSQETYGYTF
TRBJ2-5 TRBV28 many NA TGTGCCAGCAGTTTACTAGACTATCGGGGGACCCAGTACTTC CASSLLDYRGTQYF
TRBJ1-2 TRBV10-2 many NA TGCGCCAGCAGTGAGTCGGAAGGGGGGTTTCCCTATGGCTACACCTTC CASSESEGGFPYGYTF
TRBJ1-1 TRBV5-1 many TRBD1 TGCGCCAGCAGCCCGTCCGACAGGGACAAGACTGAAGCTTTCTTT CASSPSDRDKTEAFF
TRBJ1-2 TRBV4-2 many NA TGTGCCAGCAGCCAAGATTATCATGGAAGAATCTATGGCTACACCTTC CASSQDYHGRIYGYTF
TRBJ1-5 TRBV4-1 NA NA TGCGCCAGCAGCCAAGAAATTGGGGGCGCGTATAGCAATCAGCCCCAGCATTTT CASSQEIGGAYSNQPQHF
TRBJ1-2 TRBV15 many NA TGTGCCACCTCGGCAGAGCCACAATATGGCTACACCTTC CATSAEPQYGYTF
TRBJ1-1 TRBV4-2 many NA TGTGCCAGCAGCCGAAGACTCGACACTGAAGCTTTCTTT CASSRRLDTEAFF
TRBJ2-1 TRBV7-9 few TRBD1 TGTGCCAGCAGCACACAGGGGATTGAGCAGTTCTTC CASSTQGIEQFF
TRBJ2-1 TRBV2 many NA TGTGCCAGCATCCCGAGGGCTGAGCAGTTCTTC CASIPRAEQFF
TRBJ1-6 TRBV4-3 many NA TGCGCCAGCAGCCAAGATGTGTATGACTCCTATAATTCACCCCTCCACTTT CASSQDVYDSYNSPLHF
TRBJ2-2 TRBV28 many NA TGTGCCAGCAGACGATCACGGGTGGGCAGGGACACCGGGGAGCTGTTTTTT CASRRSRVGRDTGELFF
TRBJ2-1 TRBV24-1 many NA TGTGCCACCAGTGATTTTAGAGGGGTCTCCTACAATGAGCAGTTCTTC CATSDFRGVSYNEQFF
TRBJ1-3 TRBV12-3/TRBV12-4 NA NA TGTGCCAGCAGTTTCAGGGGAAACACCATATATTTT CASSFRGNTIYF
TRBJ2-7 TRBV11-2 NA NA TGTGCCAGCAGCTTAGGGGTGGGAGTATCCTACGAGCAGTACTTC CASSLGVGVSYEQYF
TRBJ2-7 TRBV7-8 NA TRBD2 TGTGCCAGCAGCACCCGAGGGACTAGCATATCCTACGAGCAGTACTTC CASSTRGTSISYEQYF
TRBJ1-1 TRBV25-1 many NA TGTGCCAGCAGTGGATCCAGGGCTGAAGCTTTCTTT CASSGSRAEAFF
TRBJ2-2 TRBV20-1 many NA TGCAGTGCCCGGGATTTTGATCTCTCCGGGGAGCTGTTTTTT CSARDFDLSGELFF
TRBJ1-4 TRBV28 many NA TGTGCCAGCAGTTTATACAGCTCTAATGAAAAACTGTTTTTT CASSLYSSNEKLFF
TRBJ1-1 TRBV7-9 NA TRBD1 TGTGCCAGCAGAAGAGACAGGGGGAACACTGAAGCTTTCTTT CASRRDRGNTEAFF
TRBJ2-7 TRBV7-6 NA TRBD2 TGTGCCAGCAGCCCGGGACTAGTGGTGGAGCAGTACTTC CASSPGLVVEQYF
TRBJ2-7 TRBV4-2 many TRBD2 TGTGCCAGCAGCCCGGGACTAGCGGTGGGCGAGCAGTACTTC CASSPGLAVGEQYF
TRBJ2-6 TRBV11-2 NA NA TGTGCCAGCAGGGGTTCTCTAACCAGCGTCCTGACTTTC CASRGSLTSVLTF
TRBJ1-4 TRBV14 many TRBD1 TGTGCCAGCAGCCCCGGGACAGGGTGGAATGAAAAACTGTTTTTT CASSPGTGWNEKLFF
TRBJ2-5 TRBV11-1 NA TRBD1 TGTGCCAGCAGCTTAGTAGGGACAGGGATTGAGAGACAAGAGACCCAGTACTTC CASSLVGTGIERQETQYF
TRBJ1-1 TRBV4-3 many NA TGCGCCAGCAGCCAAGAAAGGAACTACGGCACTGAAGCTTTCTTT CASSQERNYGTEAFF
TRBJ2-3 TRBV14 many NA TGTGCCAGCAGCCAAGATAACAGTTTTACTTCGCAGTATTTT CASSQDNSFTSQYF
TRBJ2-7 TRBV7-9 few NA TGTGCCAGCAGCTTGAAGACAGTTGCCTACGAGCAGTACTTC CASSLKTVAYEQYF
TRBJ2-7 TRBV18 few NA TGTGCCAGCTCGGAGGAGCCGATCTCCTACGAGCAGTACTTC CASSEEPISYEQYF
TRBJ1-6 TRBV28 many NA TGTGCCAGCAGGACCCAATCACCCCTCCACTTT CASRTQSPLHF
TRBJ2-3 TRBV7-9 many TRBD1 TGTGCCAGCAGTTATGGGACAGACGTGCAGTATTTT CASSYGTDVQYF
TRBJ2-3 TRBV11-2 few TRBD1 TGTGCCAGCAGCAGTCTCACAGGGGGCAGAGAAGATACGCAGTATTTT CASSSLTGGREDTQYF
TRBJ2-1 TRBV12-3/TRBV12-4 many NA TGTGCCAGCAGTTTCGGGATTTGGGGTCCTGAGCAGTTCTTC CASSFGIWGPEQFF